This T cell receptor beta chain came from a study of T-cell reconstitution after alpha-beta-depleted transplantation in children. Findings of the study overall: The origin of high day-60 TCRbeta diversity in some patients lay in surviving recipient T cells and thymic progenitors. Counts and diversity of T cells one year after transplant came mostly from newly produced T cells. Several hundred graft clones that had expanded were reportedly the source of alpha-beta T cells about two months after transplant.

In germline, CDR1 is WSHSY, CDR2 SAAADI. J gave up 2 bases and V 10 bases, and 7 bases lay outside the gene matches. The CDR3 is 13 residues long. It was with unique molecular identifiers that the TCRbeta library was prepared. TCRdb recomputed calls from the PCR reads with MiXCR, one row per CDR3 protein. This table has roughly 100,000 distinct CDR3 sequences, approximately 8% appearing once. In the case of this clonotype: Its antigen is unknown.

Material: PBMCs, obtained before TCRalphabeta/CD19-depleted stem cell transplant. The TCR was taken from a boy aged 2-9 years with acute lymphoblastic leukemia, due to receive a stem cell transplant. The rearrangement links TRBV10-2 to TRBJ2-7, with TRBD1 matching over 8 bases. The CDR3 here is CATYRDRPYEQYF. CDR3 bases: TGCGCCACCTACCGGGACAGGCCCTACGAGCAGTACTTC.